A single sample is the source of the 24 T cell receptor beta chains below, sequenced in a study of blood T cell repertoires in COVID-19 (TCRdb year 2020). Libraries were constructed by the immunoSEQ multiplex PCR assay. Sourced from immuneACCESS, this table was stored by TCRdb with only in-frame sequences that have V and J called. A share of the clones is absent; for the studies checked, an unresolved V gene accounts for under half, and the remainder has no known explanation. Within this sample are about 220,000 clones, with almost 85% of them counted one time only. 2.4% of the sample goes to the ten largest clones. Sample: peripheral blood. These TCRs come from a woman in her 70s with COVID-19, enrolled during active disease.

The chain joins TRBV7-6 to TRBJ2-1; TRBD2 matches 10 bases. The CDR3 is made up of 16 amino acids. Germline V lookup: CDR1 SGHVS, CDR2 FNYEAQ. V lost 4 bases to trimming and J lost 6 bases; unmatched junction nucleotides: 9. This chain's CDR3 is CASSSSGGARANEQFF. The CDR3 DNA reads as TGTGCCAGCAGCTCCAGCGGGGGGGCCCGGGCCAATGAGCAGTTCTTC.

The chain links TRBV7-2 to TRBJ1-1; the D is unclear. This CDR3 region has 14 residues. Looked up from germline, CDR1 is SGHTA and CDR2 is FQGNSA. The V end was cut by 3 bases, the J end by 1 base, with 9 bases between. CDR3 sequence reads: CASSLFPGNTEAFF. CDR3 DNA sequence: TGTGCCAGCAGCTTGTTCCCAGGGAACACTGAAGCTTTCTTT. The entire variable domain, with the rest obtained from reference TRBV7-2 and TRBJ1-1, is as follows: GAGVSQSPSNKVTEKGKDVELRCDPISGHTALYWYRQSLGQGLEFLIYFQGNSAPDKSGLPSDRFSAERTGGSVSTLTIQRTQQEDSAVYLCASSLFPGNTEAFFGQGTRLTVV.

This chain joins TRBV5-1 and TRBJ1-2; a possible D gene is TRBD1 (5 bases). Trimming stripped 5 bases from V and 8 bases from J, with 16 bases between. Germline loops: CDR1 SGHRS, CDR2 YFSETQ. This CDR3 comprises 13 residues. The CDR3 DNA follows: TGCGCCAGCAGTCAAACAGGTCAACGGGGCTACACCTTC. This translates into CASSQTGQRGYTF. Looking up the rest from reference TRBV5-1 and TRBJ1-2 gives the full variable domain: KAGVTQTPRYLIKTRGQQVTLSCSPISGHRSVSWYQQTPGQGLQFLFEYFSETQRNKGNFPGRFSGRQFSNSRSEMNVSTLELGDSALYLCASSQTGQRGYTFGSGTRLTVV.

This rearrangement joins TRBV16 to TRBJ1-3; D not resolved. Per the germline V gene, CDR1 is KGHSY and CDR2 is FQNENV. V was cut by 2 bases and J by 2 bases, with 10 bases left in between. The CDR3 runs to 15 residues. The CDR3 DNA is TGTGCCAGCAGCCAAAGGAGCGGCGCTGGAAACACCATATATTTT. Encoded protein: CASSQRSGAGNTIYF.

CDR3 region: CASSFSSGRTNFDEQFF. For the CDR3, the DNA is TGTGCCAGCAGCTTTAGTAGCGGGAGGACCAACTTCGATGAGCAGTTCTTC. This rearrangement joins TRBV11-3 to TRBJ2-1, with 10 bases that match TRBD2. J lost 8 bases, V lost 3 bases, and 13 bases had no gene match. The CDR3 has 17 amino acids. CDR1 is SGHNT and CDR2 is YENEEA in the germline V gene.

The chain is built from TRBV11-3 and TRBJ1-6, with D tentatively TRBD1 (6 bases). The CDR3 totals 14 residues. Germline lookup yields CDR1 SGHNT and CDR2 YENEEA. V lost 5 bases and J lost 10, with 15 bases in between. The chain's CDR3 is CASSLQGTRSPLHF. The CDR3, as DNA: TGTGCCAGCAGCCTACAGGGTACGAGATCACCCCTCCACTTT.

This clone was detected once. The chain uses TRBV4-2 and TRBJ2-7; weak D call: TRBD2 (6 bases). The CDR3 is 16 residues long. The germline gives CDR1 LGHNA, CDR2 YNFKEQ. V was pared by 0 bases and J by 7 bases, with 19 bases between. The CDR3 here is CASSQDLYGRELEQYF. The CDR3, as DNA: TGTGCCAGCAGCCAAGATTTGTATGGGCGGGAATTGGAGCAGTACTTC.

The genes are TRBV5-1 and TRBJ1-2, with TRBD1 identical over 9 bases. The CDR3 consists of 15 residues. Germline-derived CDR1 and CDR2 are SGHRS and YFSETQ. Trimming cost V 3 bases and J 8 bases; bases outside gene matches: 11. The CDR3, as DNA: TGCGCCAGCAGCTCGATAAGAAGGGACAGGGACGGCTACACCTTC. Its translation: CASSSIRRDRDGYTF.

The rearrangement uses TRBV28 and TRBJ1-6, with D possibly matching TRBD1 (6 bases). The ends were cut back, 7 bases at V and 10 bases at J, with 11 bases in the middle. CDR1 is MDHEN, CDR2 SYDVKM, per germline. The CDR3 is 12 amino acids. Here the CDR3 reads CASTSGVSPLHF. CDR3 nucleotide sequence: TGTGCCAGCACTTCAGGGGTCTCACCCCTCCACTTT.

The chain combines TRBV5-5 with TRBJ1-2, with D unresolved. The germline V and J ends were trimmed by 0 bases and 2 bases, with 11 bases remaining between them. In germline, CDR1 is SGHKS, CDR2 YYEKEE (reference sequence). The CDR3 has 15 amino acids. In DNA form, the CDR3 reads TGTGCCAGCAGCTTGGCTGTGGGCGAAAACTATGGCTACACCTTC. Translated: CASSLAVGENYGYTF.

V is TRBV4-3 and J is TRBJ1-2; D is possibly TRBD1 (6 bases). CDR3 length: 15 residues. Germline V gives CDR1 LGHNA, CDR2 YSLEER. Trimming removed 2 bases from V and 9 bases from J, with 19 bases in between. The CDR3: CASSQWSDRSTRYTF. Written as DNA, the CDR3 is TGCGCCAGCAGCCAATGGAGTGACAGGTCCACGCGCTACACCTTC.

In nucleotides, the CDR3 is TGTGCCAGCAGTTATTCAAGGGGCTCCTATAATTCACCCCTCCACTTT. It translates to CASSYSRGSYNSPLHF. The chain has TRBV6-5 and TRBJ1-6, with TRBD1 as a possible D gene (5 bases). Germline V CDR1 and CDR2: MNHEY, SVGAGI. V was clipped by 3 bases and J by 0 bases, with 9 bases between them. This CDR3 is built from 16 residues.

CDR3 in amino acids: CASSVAGGAKNIQYF. The CDR3 DNA follows: TGTGCCAGCAGTGTAGCGGGAGGCGCCAAAAACATTCAGTACTTC. V usage is TRBV6-2 or TRBV6-3 and J usage is TRBJ2-4, with 10 positions matching TRBD2. Losses at the gene ends were 5 bases for V and 1 base for J; bases not matched to a gene: 2. The CDR3 loop spans 15 amino acids. The germline V gene encodes CDR1 MNHEY and CDR2 SVGEGT.

The DNA for the CDR3 is TGTGCCAGCAGTGAAAGGAGTCCGACGAACACTGAAGCTTTCTTT. It translates to CASSERSPTNTEAFF. This chain joins TRBV2 and TRBJ1-1; D is undetermined. Per germline, CDR1 SNHLY and CDR2 FYNNEI. The germline V and J ends were trimmed by 2 bases and 1 base, with 11 bases remaining between them. The CDR3 runs to 15 residues.

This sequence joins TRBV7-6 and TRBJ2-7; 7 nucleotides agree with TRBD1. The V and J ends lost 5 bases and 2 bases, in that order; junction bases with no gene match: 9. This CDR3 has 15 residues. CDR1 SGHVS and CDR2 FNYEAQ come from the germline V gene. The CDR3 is CASSVSGTATYEQYF. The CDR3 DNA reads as TGTGCCAGCAGCGTGTCCGGGACAGCGACCTACGAGCAGTACTTC.

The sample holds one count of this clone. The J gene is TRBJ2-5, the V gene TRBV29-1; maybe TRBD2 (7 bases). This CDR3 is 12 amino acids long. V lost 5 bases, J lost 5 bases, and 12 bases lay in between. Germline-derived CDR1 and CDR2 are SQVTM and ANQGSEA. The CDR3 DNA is TGCAGCGTTAGCAGGGGAGGGGAGACCCAGTACTTC. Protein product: CSVSRGGETQYF.

For the CDR3, the DNA is TGTGCCAGCAGCTTATCAAGCGGGGGGGTCACAGATACGCAGTATTTT. Translation: CASSLSSGGVTDTQYF. The chain carries TRBV7-2 and TRBJ2-3; TRBD2 agrees at 10 bases. J was trimmed by 2 bases and V by 2 bases; bases with no gene match: 4. Germline V gene sequence: CDR1 SGHTA, CDR2 FQGNSA. CDR3 size: 16 residues.

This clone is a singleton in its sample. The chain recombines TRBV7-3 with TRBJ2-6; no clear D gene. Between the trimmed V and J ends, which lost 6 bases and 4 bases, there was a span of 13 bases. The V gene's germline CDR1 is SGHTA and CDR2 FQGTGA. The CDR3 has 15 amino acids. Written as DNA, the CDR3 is TGTGCCAGCAGGCCAGAGGTGAGCGGGGCCAACGTCCTGACTTTC. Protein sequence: CASRPEVSGANVLTF. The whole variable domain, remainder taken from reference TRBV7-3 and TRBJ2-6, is GAGVSQTPSNKVTEKGKYVELRCDPISGHTALYWYRQSLGQGPEFLIYFQGTGAADDSGLPNDRFFAVRPEGSVSTLKIQRTERGDSAVYLCASRPEVSGANVLTFGAGSRLTVL.

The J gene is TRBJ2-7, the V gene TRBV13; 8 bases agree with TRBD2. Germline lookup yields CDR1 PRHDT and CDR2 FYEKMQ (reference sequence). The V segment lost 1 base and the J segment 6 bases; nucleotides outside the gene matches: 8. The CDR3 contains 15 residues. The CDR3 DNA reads TGTGCCAGCAGCTTAGAAGGGCGGGGGGATGGCGAGCAGTACTTC. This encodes CASSLEGRGDGEQYF.

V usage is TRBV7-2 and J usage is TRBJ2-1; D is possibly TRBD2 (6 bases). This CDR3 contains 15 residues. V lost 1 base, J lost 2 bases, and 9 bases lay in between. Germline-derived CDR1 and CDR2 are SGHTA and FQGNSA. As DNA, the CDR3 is TGTGCCAGCAGCTTAGACGGGAGTCCCTACAATGAGCAGTTCTTC. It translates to CASSLDGSPYNEQFF.

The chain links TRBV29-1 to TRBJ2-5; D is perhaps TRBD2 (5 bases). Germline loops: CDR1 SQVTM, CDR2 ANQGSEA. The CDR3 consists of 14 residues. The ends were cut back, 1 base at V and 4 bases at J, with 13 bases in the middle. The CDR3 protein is CSVEVTDWAETQYF. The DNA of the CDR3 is TGCAGCGTTGAAGTCACGGACTGGGCAGAGACCCAGTACTTC.

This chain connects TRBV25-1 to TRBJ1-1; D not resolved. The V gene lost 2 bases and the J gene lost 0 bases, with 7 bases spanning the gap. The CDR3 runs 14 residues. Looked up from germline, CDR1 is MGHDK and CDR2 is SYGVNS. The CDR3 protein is CASSEMGVNTEAFF. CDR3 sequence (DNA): TGTGCCAGCAGTGAAATGGGAGTGAACACTGAAGCTTTCTTT.

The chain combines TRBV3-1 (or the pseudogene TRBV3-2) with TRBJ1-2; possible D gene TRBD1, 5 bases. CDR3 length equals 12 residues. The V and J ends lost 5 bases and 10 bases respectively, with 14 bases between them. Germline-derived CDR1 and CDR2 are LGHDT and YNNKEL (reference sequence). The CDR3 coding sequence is TGTGCCAGCAGCGAAACCCTGGACATCTACACCTTC. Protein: CASSETLDIYTF.

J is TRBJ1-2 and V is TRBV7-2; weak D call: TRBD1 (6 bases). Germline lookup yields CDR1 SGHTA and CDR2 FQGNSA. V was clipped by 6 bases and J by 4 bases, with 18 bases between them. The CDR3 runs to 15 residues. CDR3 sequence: CASRRTRDTFYGYTF. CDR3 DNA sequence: TGTGCCAGCAGACGGACACGGGACACCTTCTATGGCTACACCTTC.